This TCR beta chain was recorded in a study of CXCR3-negative and CXCR3-positive naive CD8 T cells. Findings and limits, study-wide: CXCR3-positive naive cells had TRB CDR3s that were more hydrophobic than CXCR3-negative naive cells had.

The CDR3 spans 16 residues. Per germline, CDR1 DFQATT and CDR2 SNEGSKA (reference sequence). For this clonotype: The antigen remains undetermined.

The authors made the TRB cDNA libraries by 5' RACE using UMI labels. TCRdb re-called the 5' RACE reads and shows each CDR3 protein once, DNA omitted. Reported are 100,000 to 150,000 distinct CDR3 sequences; the ten largest clones contain 0.45% to 0.55%. V is TRBV20-1 and J is TRBJ1-3. The TCR originated in a human donor in good health. Some clones in this sample may be carry-over from other donors' samples. Sequenced sample: naive CXCR3- CD8+ T cells from blood. Specified subset: CD45RO-CCR7+CD27+CD95- naive CD8+ T cells lacking CXCR3 (TNR3-). CDR3 region: CSAMEPGGPSGNTIYF.